The 8 T cell receptor beta chains presented below share a single source sample, sequenced in a study of shared clonotypes between healthy human individuals. Method: immunoSEQ multiplex PCR; TCRdb's copy keeps in-frame clones and lacks some. The sample yields 950,000 to 1,200,000 clones, approximately 80% seen once. The sequenced material came from memory CD4+ T cells from PBMCs. Noted subset: CD45RA-negative fraction. The receptors were sampled from a man younger than 30 in good health. Some clones in this sample may be carry-over from other donors' samples.

This chain links TRBV7-2 with TRBJ2-3; possible D gene TRBD1, 6 bases. Germline loops: CDR1 SGHTA, CDR2 FQGNSA. Trimming pared 3 bases from V and 2 bases from J, leaving 15 bases between. The CDR3 spans 16 residues. The DNA of the CDR3 is TGTGCCAGCAGCTTTAGGTCAACAGGGCCCACAGATACGCAGTATTTT. It translates to CASSFRSTGPTDTQYF.

V usage is TRBV27 and J usage is TRBJ2-5, with a tentative D call TRBD1 (6 bases). CDR1 is MNHEY, CDR2 SMNVEV, per germline (reference sequence). V was shortened by 5 bases and J by 5 bases, with 15 bases between the two germline ends. The CDR3 sequence is 14 residues long. The DNA of the CDR3 is TGTGCCAGCAGTCCCCGGACAGTCAGGGAGACCCAGTACTTC. Protein: CASSPRTVRETQYF.

The chain joins TRBV5-8 to TRBJ1-2; a possible D gene is TRBD1 (5 bases). Trimming left V 7 bases short and J 4 bases short, with 20 bases between. Germline V gives CDR1 SGHTS, CDR2 YDEGEE. The CDR3 covers 15 residues. The CDR3 region is CASAYSGTAVYGYTF. The CDR3 DNA is TGTGCCAGCGCCTATAGTGGGACCGCCGTCTATGGCTACACCTTC.

J is TRBJ1-1 and V is TRBV2; D uncertain. Germline CDR1 SNHLY, CDR2 FYNNEI. This CDR3 is 12 amino acids long. Trimming removed 8 bases from V and 7 bases from J, with 14 bases in between. The CDR3 bases are TGTGCCAGCCGCCTAGGGATTGGTGAAGCTTTCTTT. Residues: CASRLGIGEAFF.

The rearrangement joins TRBV28 to TRBJ2-1; D is perhaps TRBD2 (6 bases). V gave up 8 bases and J gave up 1 base, with 12 bases separating them. Germline loops: CDR1 MDHEN, CDR2 SYDVKM. This CDR3 contains 14 residues. CDR3 DNA: TGTGCCAGCGGAGGGTTAAGGTCCTACAATGAGCAGTTCTTC. Translating gives CASGGLRSYNEQFF.

The chain employs TRBV5-6 and TRBJ1-5, with TRBD1 identical over 7 bases. CDR1 SGHDT and CDR2 YYEEEE come from the germline V gene. Trimming cost V 4 bases and J 8 bases; bases outside gene matches: 15. This CDR3 is 16 amino acids long. The CDR3 DNA reads as TGTGCCAGCAGCCGGAGGACAGGCAGCTTACTTGAGCCCCAGCATTTT. As protein: CASSRRTGSLLEPQHF.

This clone occurred a few times. The CDR3 coding sequence is TGTGCCAGCAAGTCGACCTCACCCTTTGAAGCTTTCTTT. Amino acid sequence: CASKSTSPFEAFF. V is TRBV6-1 and J is TRBJ1-1; D gene unclear. The V gene lost 7 bases and the J gene lost 7 bases, with 16 bases spanning the gap. Germline CDR1 MNHNS, CDR2 SASEGT. This CDR3 spans 13 amino acids.

This clone occurred a few times. The genes are TRBV30 and TRBJ1-6, with D hard to call. This CDR3 has 11 residues. V was clipped by 6 bases and J by 10 bases, with 10 bases between them. Germline V CDR1 and CDR2: GTSNPN, SVGIG (reference sequence). CDR3 residues: CACADGSPLHF. As DNA, the CDR3 is TGTGCCTGCGCCGACGGATCACCCCTCCACTTT.